These T cell receptor beta chains were read from a single sample in a study of lymphopenia after photon versus proton radiotherapy. TCRdb keeps only in-frame clones here, not all; method: immunoSEQ multiplex PCR. The sample has some 30,000 clones, approximately 92% seen once. The sample here was peripheral blood, taken from a patient treated with proton-based radiotherapy. The source of these receptors is a woman aged 70-85 years with pancreatic cancer. Some clones in this sample may be carry-over from other donors' samples. Each CDR3 is given with its conserved first and last residue. The order of the fields is CDR3 length, clone size, J gene, V gene, D gene, CDR3 DNA, CDR3 protein. The D gene is left open where the match is weak. Clone size is stated in some rows and not others, as once, few, many or a class when expanded.

CDR3 length: 15; clone size: .; J gene: TRBJ2-7; V gene: TRBV9; D gene: TRBD2; CDR3 DNA: TGTGCCAGCAGCCCTAGTAGCGGGAGTGGTTACGAGCAGTACTTC; CDR3 protein: CASSPSSGSGYEQYF
CDR3 length: 14; clone size: few; J gene: TRBJ1-2; V gene: TRBV30; D gene: TRBD1; CDR3 DNA: TGTGCCTGGAGTGTAACAGGGGGCAACTATGGCTACACCTTC; CDR3 protein: CAWSVTGGNYGYTF
CDR3 length: 15; clone size: .; J gene: TRBJ1-2; V gene: TRBV7-8; D gene: .; CDR3 DNA: TGTGCCAGCAGTTATCCTGAGATAGGGGACTATGGCTACACCTTC; CDR3 protein: CASSYPEIGDYGYTF
CDR3 length: 13; clone size: .; J gene: TRBJ2-3; V gene: TRBV7-7; D gene: .; CDR3 DNA: TGTGCTAGCAGCTTGGCGCCCACAGATACGCAGTATTTT; CDR3 protein: CASSLAPTDTQYF
CDR3 length: 12; clone size: .; J gene: TRBJ1-5; V gene: TRBV19; D gene: .; CDR3 DNA: TGTGCCAGTGGCCCGCAAGAAGGGCCCCAGCATTTT; CDR3 protein: CASGPQEGPQHF
CDR3 length: 15; clone size: .; J gene: TRBJ2-6; V gene: TRBV5-1; D gene: .; CDR3 DNA: TGCGCCAGCAGCTTGGACGGGACTGGGGCCAACGTCCTGACTTTC; CDR3 protein: CASSLDGTGANVLTF
CDR3 length: 8; clone size: .; J gene: TRBJ2-7; V gene: TRBV10-1; D gene: .; CDR3 DNA: TGCGCCAGGTACGAGCAGTACTTC; CDR3 protein: CARYEQYF
CDR3 length: 15; clone size: .; J gene: TRBJ2-3; V gene: TRBV29-1; D gene: TRBD2; CDR3 DNA: TGCAGCGTTTCCGGGACTAGCGCAGTGGTAGATACGCAGTATTTT; CDR3 protein: CSVSGTSAVVDTQYF
CDR3 length: 12; clone size: .; J gene: TRBJ2-7; V gene: TRBV7-2; D gene: .; CDR3 DNA: TGTGCCAGCAGCTTACAAGACTACGAGCAGTACTTC; CDR3 protein: CASSLQDYEQYF
CDR3 length: 13; clone size: .; J gene: TRBJ1-6; V gene: TRBV30; D gene: TRBD1; CDR3 DNA: TGTGCCTGGCGGACAGGGGAAAATTCACCCCTCCACTTT; CDR3 protein: CAWRTGENSPLHF
CDR3 length: 15; clone size: .; J gene: TRBJ2-1; V gene: TRBV6-1; D gene: TRBD2; CDR3 DNA: TGTGCCAGCAGTGAAGGTAGCGGGAGATCGGATGAGCAGTTCTTC; CDR3 protein: CASSEGSGRSDEQFF
CDR3 length: 16; clone size: .; J gene: TRBJ2-1; V gene: TRBV19; D gene: .; CDR3 DNA: TGTGCCAGTAGTATAGGTCGGCTAGCGACCTACAATGAGCAGTTCTTC; CDR3 protein: CASSIGRLATYNEQFF
CDR3 length: 16; clone size: .; J gene: TRBJ1-1; V gene: TRBV6-6; D gene: TRBD1; CDR3 DNA: TGTGCCAGCAGAACTGGACAGGGAAGACTGAACACTGAAGCTTTCTTT; CDR3 protein: CASRTGQGRLNTEAFF
CDR3 length: 15; clone size: once; J gene: TRBJ2-5; V gene: TRBV5-1; D gene: TRBD1; CDR3 DNA: TGCGCCAGCAGCTTGGAGGCAGGGGGCGAGGAGACCCAGTACTTC; CDR3 protein: CASSLEAGGEETQYF
CDR3 length: 16; clone size: .; J gene: TRBJ2-3; V gene: TRBV5-4; D gene: .; CDR3 DNA: TGTGCCAGCAGCACACATTTAAGGGACAGCACAGATACGCAGTATTTT; CDR3 protein: CASSTHLRDSTDTQYF
CDR3 length: 15; clone size: few; J gene: TRBJ1-4; V gene: TRBV4-3; D gene: .; CDR3 DNA: TGCGCCAGCAGCACTCACAGGGTGGGTAACGAAAAACTGTTTTTT; CDR3 protein: CASSTHRVGNEKLFF
CDR3 length: 14; clone size: .; J gene: TRBJ2-7; V gene: TRBV5-1; D gene: .; CDR3 DNA: TGCGCCAGCAGGCCCACCGGGACGGCCCACGAGCAGTACTTC; CDR3 protein: CASRPTGTAHEQYF
CDR3 length: 15; clone size: .; J gene: TRBJ2-7; V gene: TRBV28; D gene: .; CDR3 DNA: TGTGCCAGCAGCTTCTATAGCGGCAGCTCCTACGAGCAGTACTTC; CDR3 protein: CASSFYSGSSYEQYF
CDR3 length: 13; clone size: .; J gene: TRBJ2-1; V gene: TRBV29-1; D gene: TRBD1; CDR3 DNA: TGCAGCGTTCAGACAGGGTCTAAGACTGAGCAGTTCTTC; CDR3 protein: CSVQTGSKTEQFF
CDR3 length: 15; clone size: .; J gene: TRBJ1-1; V gene: TRBV19; D gene: .; CDR3 DNA: TGTGCCAGTTCCCCTCTCGACAGGCGAAACACTGAAGCTTTCTTT; CDR3 protein: CASSPLDRRNTEAFF
CDR3 length: 15; clone size: .; J gene: TRBJ1-4; V gene: TRBV10-3; D gene: .; CDR3 DNA: TGTGCCATCAGTGAGAACGTGAAGGCGAATGAAAAACTGTTTTTT; CDR3 protein: CAISENVKANEKLFF
CDR3 length: 13; clone size: .; J gene: TRBJ2-7; V gene: TRBV5-1; D gene: .; CDR3 DNA: TGCGCCAGCAGCCGGGACGGGTTTTACGAGCAGTACTTC; CDR3 protein: CASSRDGFYEQYF
CDR3 length: 15; clone size: once; J gene: TRBJ2-5; V gene: TRBV10-3; D gene: TRBD2; CDR3 DNA: TGTGCCACGTCACAATTGGGACTAGCGGAAGAGACCCAGTACTTC; CDR3 protein: CATSQLGLAEETQYF
CDR3 length: 13; clone size: once; J gene: TRBJ2-1; V gene: TRBV19; D gene: TRBD2; CDR3 DNA: TGTGCCAGTAGTCTGGGACTAGTCTATGAGCAGTTCTTC; CDR3 protein: CASSLGLVYEQFF
CDR3 length: 14; clone size: .; J gene: TRBJ1-2; V gene: TRBV9; D gene: .; CDR3 DNA: TGTGCCAGCAGCCCCCGGGACACCATCTATGGCTACACCTTC; CDR3 protein: CASSPRDTIYGYTF
CDR3 length: 14; clone size: .; J gene: TRBJ2-1; V gene: TRBV6-4; D gene: .; CDR3 DNA: TGTGCCAGCAGTGACTCTAACGGGGTAAATGAGCAGTTCTTC; CDR3 protein: CASSDSNGVNEQFF
CDR3 length: 15; clone size: .; J gene: TRBJ2-7; V gene: TRBV7-2; D gene: TRBD2; CDR3 DNA: TGTGCCAGCAGCAAACTAGCGGGCCTGTCCTACGAGCAGTACTTC; CDR3 protein: CASSKLAGLSYEQYF
CDR3 length: 15; clone size: .; J gene: TRBJ1-4; V gene: TRBV6-1; D gene: TRBD1; CDR3 DNA: TGTGCCAGCAGCGACACCGGGACAGGGGTATGGAAACTGTTTTTT; CDR3 protein: CASSDTGTGVWKLFF
CDR3 length: 15; clone size: .; J gene: TRBJ1-4; V gene: TRBV10-2; D gene: TRBD1; CDR3 DNA: TGCGCCAGCAGCCGTTCCGGGACAGCTAATGAAAAACTGTTTTTT; CDR3 protein: CASSRSGTANEKLFF
CDR3 length: 12; clone size: .; J gene: TRBJ2-1; V gene: TRBV18; D gene: .; CDR3 DNA: TGTGCCAGCTCTCTCTCAGGGGAGGAGCAGTTCTTC; CDR3 protein: CASSLSGEEQFF
CDR3 length: 14; clone size: .; J gene: TRBJ1-3; V gene: TRBV6-1; D gene: .; CDR3 DNA: TGTGCCAGCAGGCCAGGACAAACCGGAAACACCATATATTTT; CDR3 protein: CASRPGQTGNTIYF
CDR3 length: 16; clone size: .; J gene: TRBJ1-1; V gene: TRBV4-2; D gene: .; CDR3 DNA: TGTGCCAGCAGCCAAGAATATGGCGCCATAAACACTGAAGCTTTCTTT; CDR3 protein: CASSQEYGAINTEAFF
CDR3 length: 16; clone size: .; J gene: TRBJ2-5; V gene: TRBV5-5; D gene: TRBD2; CDR3 DNA: TGTGCCAGCAGCTTGTTCCCTAGCGGGAGGGGAGAGACCCAGTACTTC; CDR3 protein: CASSLFPSGRGETQYF
CDR3 length: 18; clone size: .; J gene: TRBJ2-7; V gene: TRBV25-1; D gene: TRBD2; CDR3 DNA: TGTGCCAGCAGTGGGGGACTAGCGGGACCCGCGCGCATCTACGAGCAGTACTTC; CDR3 protein: CASSGGLAGPARIYEQYF
CDR3 length: 12; clone size: once; J gene: TRBJ1-2; V gene: TRBV4-3; D gene: .; CDR3 DNA: TGCGCCAGCAGCCAAGGACAGTTCGGCTACACCTTC; CDR3 protein: CASSQGQFGYTF
CDR3 length: 16; clone size: .; J gene: TRBJ2-2; V gene: TRBV5-1; D gene: .; CDR3 DNA: TGCGCCAGCAGCTTGGCGGGCCCCCCGGATGCCGGGGAGCTGTTTTTT; CDR3 protein: CASSLAGPPDAGELFF
CDR3 length: 16; clone size: .; J gene: TRBJ2-3; V gene: TRBV7-2; D gene: .; CDR3 DNA: TGTGCCAGCAGCTTAGTGGGCTGGGGGCCCACAGATACGCAGTATTTT; CDR3 protein: CASSLVGWGPTDTQYF
CDR3 length: 15; clone size: .; J gene: TRBJ1-2; V gene: TRBV27; D gene: TRBD1; CDR3 DNA: TGTGCCAGCAGCACCCGCTGGACAGGGGACTATGGCTACACCTTC; CDR3 protein: CASSTRWTGDYGYTF
CDR3 length: 13; clone size: .; J gene: TRBJ1-6; V gene: TRBV6-1; D gene: .; CDR3 DNA: TGTGCCAGCAGCACAGGCAGGAATTCACCCCTCCACTTT; CDR3 protein: CASSTGRNSPLHF
CDR3 length: 13; clone size: .; J gene: TRBJ1-5; V gene: TRBV7-2; D gene: TRBD1; CDR3 DNA: TGTGCCAGCAGCTACACAGGGGATCAGCCCCAGCATTTT; CDR3 protein: CASSYTGDQPQHF
CDR3 length: 15; clone size: .; J gene: TRBJ2-7; V gene: TRBV6-1; D gene: .; CDR3 DNA: TGTGCCAGCTACGACACGGGTACAGTCTCCTACGAGCAGTACTTC; CDR3 protein: CASYDTGTVSYEQYF
CDR3 length: 13; clone size: .; J gene: TRBJ2-7; V gene: TRBV30; D gene: .; CDR3 DNA: TGTGCCTGGAGTGTCCCAGGGAGGTACGAGCAGTACTTC; CDR3 protein: CAWSVPGRYEQYF
CDR3 length: 16; clone size: .; J gene: TRBJ2-7; V gene: TRBV19; D gene: TRBD1; CDR3 DNA: TGTGCCAGTAGTAGTTCCCCGACAGGGCAAGGCTACGAGCAGTACTTC; CDR3 protein: CASSSSPTGQGYEQYF
CDR3 length: 17; clone size: .; J gene: TRBJ1-1; V gene: TRBV7-8; D gene: TRBD1; CDR3 DNA: TGTGCCAGCAGCTTAGGAGTACCGGACAGGAAGAACACTGAAGCTTTCTTT; CDR3 protein: CASSLGVPDRKNTEAFF
CDR3 length: 14; clone size: .; J gene: TRBJ1-4; V gene: TRBV6-5; D gene: TRBD1; CDR3 DNA: TGTGCCAGCAGCCGACAGGGGATTAATGAAAAACTGTTTTTT; CDR3 protein: CASSRQGINEKLFF
CDR3 length: 14; clone size: .; J gene: TRBJ2-3; V gene: TRBV7-9; D gene: .; CDR3 DNA: TGTGCCAGCAGTGACCCAGGGGGGACAGATACGCAGTATTTT; CDR3 protein: CASSDPGGTDTQYF
CDR3 length: 16; clone size: .; J gene: TRBJ2-5; V gene: TRBV30; D gene: TRBD2; CDR3 DNA: TGTGCCTGGAGCGGTGCTAAGACTAGCGGGGTGGAGACCCAGTACTTC; CDR3 protein: CAWSGAKTSGVETQYF
CDR3 length: 18; clone size: .; J gene: TRBJ2-3; V gene: TRBV7-9; D gene: .; CDR3 DNA: TGTGCCAGCAGCCAAGATTACAGCGAAACAGACCGCACAGATACGCAGTATTTT; CDR3 protein: CASSQDYSETDRTDTQYF
CDR3 length: 14; clone size: .; J gene: TRBJ2-7; V gene: TRBV7-8; D gene: .; CDR3 DNA: TGTGCCAGCAGCTGGGCCAGTGGGAACTACGAGCAGTACTTC; CDR3 protein: CASSWASGNYEQYF
CDR3 length: 15; clone size: .; J gene: TRBJ2-3; V gene: TRBV11-2; D gene: .; CDR3 DNA: TGTGCCAGCAGCTTAGAACAGGTGTTCACAGATACGCAGTATTTT; CDR3 protein: CASSLEQVFTDTQYF
CDR3 length: 13; clone size: .; J gene: TRBJ2-5; V gene: TRBV6-6; D gene: TRBD2; CDR3 DNA: TGTGCCAGCAGCGCGGGGGAGCCTGAGACCCAGTACTTC; CDR3 protein: CASSAGEPETQYF
CDR3 length: 14; clone size: few; J gene: TRBJ2-3; V gene: TRBV11-2; D gene: .; CDR3 DNA: TGTGCCAGCAGCTGGGGTCCCCTCACAGATACGCAGTATTTT; CDR3 protein: CASSWGPLTDTQYF
CDR3 length: 15; clone size: few; J gene: TRBJ2-5; V gene: TRBV10-3; D gene: TRBD1; CDR3 DNA: TGTGCCATCAGTGAGTCGAGGGACAGGGTGGAGACCCAGTACTTC; CDR3 protein: CAISESRDRVETQYF
CDR3 length: 13; clone size: once; J gene: TRBJ2-7; V gene: TRBV2; D gene: .; CDR3 DNA: TGTGCCAGCACCGAGGGGGGAAAGTACGAGCAGTACTTC; CDR3 protein: CASTEGGKYEQYF
CDR3 length: 15; clone size: .; J gene: TRBJ2-6; V gene: TRBV5-1; D gene: .; CDR3 DNA: TGCGCCAGCAGCTCAGACAGGTCTGGGGCCAACGTCCTGACTTTC; CDR3 protein: CASSSDRSGANVLTF
CDR3 length: 13; clone size: .; J gene: TRBJ1-1; V gene: TRBV30; D gene: .; CDR3 DNA: TGTGCCTGGGGGCGCAGGGCGGGAACTGAAGCTTTCTTT; CDR3 protein: CAWGRRAGTEAFF